The subject of this entry is one TCR beta chain. Extraction and reverse transcription of RNA yielded cDNA as the sequencing template. The method was immunoSEQ multiplex PCR; TCRdb's version includes in-frame clones alone and lacks a portion of them. The sample gives about 180,000 clones, approximately 59% of which show up once; around 15% is in the top ten. Treatment: oral pan-JAK inhibitor, 5-10 mg twice daily. Germline CDR1 is SEHNR and CDR2 is FQNEAQ (reference sequence). The CDR3 is 15 residues long. V lost 0 bases to trimming and J lost 10 bases; unmatched junction nucleotides: 8. The sample is drawn from a study of CD8+ T cells in alopecia areata.

The chain carries TRBV7-9 and TRBJ2-1; 8 nucleotides match TRBD2. The receptor was derived from a human donor with alopecia areata. The sample in question was CD4+ T cells sorted from blood, obtained at approximately week 60, from a patient treated with tofacitinib. The CDR3 here is CASSLASGLGGEQFF. Here the CDR3 DNA reads TGTGCCAGCAGCTTAGCCTCGGGACTAGGAGGCGAGCAGTTCTTC.